These T cell receptor beta chains were read from a single sample in a study of T cells after yellow fever vaccination. From the 5' RACE reads, TCRdb called clonotypes with MiXCR, one entry per CDR3 protein. The top ten clones hold 11% to 15% of a sample with around 610,000 distinct CDR3 sequences, roughly 12% of them seen once. The sample consisted of PBMCs, taken on the day of the yellow fever booster vaccination. These receptors were taken from a man aged 30 to 39 who received the YFV17D yellow fever vaccine. CDR3s include the opening cysteine and the closing phenylalanine or tryptophan.

V gene	CDR3 length	CDR3 protein
TRBV5-1	16	CASSLALIVSYNEQFF
TRBV27	15	CASSERLAGAYEQYF
TRBV20-1	16	CSANPGTSGAQETQYF
TRBV4-3	16	CASSPQVGRDGNEQFF
TRBV15	15	CATSRDQAQWETQYF
TRBV29-1	13	CSVSAGGLNEQFF
TRBV5-1	15	CASTGGGRAIDTQYF
TRBV6-2/TRBV6-3	15	CASRPKREITYEQYF
TRBV5-1	15	CASSLDSGRPDTQYF
TRBV7-3	18	CASSLRTSGRGGTDTQYF
TRBV6-2/TRBV6-3	15	CASSWGQGARQPQHF
TRBV6-6	12	CASEGGTGELFF
TRBV5-1	13	CASSSVPGTEAFF
TRBV4-2	15	CASSQGRGLGDEQFF
TRBV19	13	CASSMRQQETQYF
TRBV7-2	12	CASSLKGDGYTF
TRBV5-6	12	CASSAAQETQYF
TRBV19	14	CASKGGGFNQPQHF
TRBV20-1	14	CSARISGPLGEQYF
TRBV28	13	CASAPGGAGGYTF
TRBV5-1	14	CASSVGQGADEQYF
TRBV7-2	16	CASSLEGLAGMETQYF
TRBV20-1	13	CSAREKSYNEQFF
TRBV15	14	CATSRSSGADTQYF
TRBV5-1	18	CASSLGVMGGRSYNEQFF
TRBV7-2	17	CASSSTPFVPSADTQYF
TRBV5-1	16	CASSTTSGAPVNTIYF
TRBV7-2	15	CASSPPGLTTGELFF
TRBV9	17	CASSVAQLQRGSNEQFF
TRBV20-1	14	CSARGGREHNEQFF
TRBV14	17	CASSQARGGRAGNTIYF
TRBV12-3/TRBV12-4	15	CASSPLGGRSETQYF
TRBV5-5	17	CASSLRPGQGSAYEQYF
TRBV15	15	CATSTRREMVDTQYF
TRBV12-3/TRBV12-4	15	CASSPDRVSDEKLFF
TRBV25-1	13	CASTSGGHNEQFF
TRBV12-3/TRBV12-4	16	CASSPGGAVLNQPQHF
TRBV5-1	18	CASSPQDRGVSGANVLTF
TRBV10-3	15	CAISEGTFGAGELFF